A selection of T cell receptor beta chains follows, all from one sample in a study of monozygotic twins with cystic fibrosis. Sequencing used immunoSEQ multiplex PCR; TCRdb keeps in-frame clones, though not all of them. There are some 25,000 clones in the sample; approximately 96% occur only once, and roughly 2.5% lies in the top ten. Sequencing used blood. These receptors were taken from a girl aged 2-9 years with cystic fibrosis. The CDR3 runs from the conserved cysteine through the conserved F or W. A D gene is named only where the DNA matches it firmly. Size values are once, few and many counts, or a class for expanded clones, and some rows have none.

clone_size	v_call	d_call	j_call	cdr3_aa	cdr3_nt
-	TRBV29-1	TRBD2	TRBJ2-7	CSVEGTSGSPSYEQYF	TGCAGCGTTGAAGGGACTAGCGGGAGCCCCTCCTACGAGCAGTACTTC
-	TRBV15	-	TRBJ2-5	CATSKQLEETQYF	TGTGCCACCAGCAAGCAACTGGAAGAGACCCAGTACTTC
-	TRBV9	-	TRBJ2-1	CASSVVPVSTTRNEQFF	TGTGCCAGCAGCGTAGTCCCAGTCTCCACGACTCGCAATGAGCAGTTCTTC
-	TRBV27	-	TRBJ1-1	CASSLVAGWRTEAFF	TGTGCCAGCAGTTTAGTGGCAGGTTGGCGCACTGAAGCTTTCTTT
-	TRBV18	TRBD2	TRBJ2-3	CASSPLPSGATDTQYF	TGTGCCAGCTCACCACTGCCCAGCGGGGCCACAGATACGCAGTATTTT
-	TRBV6-1	TRBD1	TRBJ2-2	CASSEAQGAFKNTGELFF	TGTGCCAGCAGTGAAGCGCAGGGGGCGTTTAAGAACACCGGGGAGCTGTTTTTT
once	TRBV7-3	TRBD2	TRBJ2-1	CASSLTPAGGLPYNEQFF	TGTGCCAGCAGCTTAACCCCTGCGGGAGGGCTGCCCTACAATGAGCAGTTCTTC
-	TRBV7-7	TRBD2	TRBJ2-3	CASSLAGSTDTQYF	TGTGCCAGCAGCCTAGCGGGTAGCACAGATACGCAGTATTTT
-	TRBV18	-	TRBJ2-1	CASSPRGANSYNEQFF	TGTGCCAGCTCACCCAGAGGGGCCAACTCCTACAATGAGCAGTTCTTC
-	TRBV5-1	-	TRBJ2-2	CASSLNPPKGELFF	TGCGCCAGCAGCTTAAACCCACCGAAGGGGGAGCTGTTTTTT
-	TRBV11-3	-	TRBJ2-5	CASSPEETQYF	TGTGCCAGCAGCCCCGAAGAGACCCAGTACTTC
-	TRBV30	-	TRBJ1-1	CAWRKTGGNTEAFF	TGTGCCTGGAGGAAGACAGGAGGGAACACTGAAGCTTTCTTT
-	TRBV2	-	TRBJ2-7	CAYGASPDGEQYF	TGTGCTTACGGGGCGAGTCCAGATGGCGAGCAGTACTTC
-	TRBV7-8	-	TRBJ2-4	CASSFTGIAKNIQYF	TGTGCCAGCAGCTTTACAGGGATAGCCAAAAACATTCAGTACTTC
-	TRBV18	-	TRBJ2-1	CASSGLVAESNEQFF	TGTGCCAGCTCAGGGTTGGTAGCGGAGAGCAATGAGCAGTTCTTC
once	TRBV6-5	-	TRBJ2-5	CASSNRWGEETQYF	TGTGCCAGCAGCAACCGGTGGGGAGAGGAGACCCAGTACTTC
-	TRBV18	-	TRBJ2-3	CASSPIGSTQYF	TGTGCCAGCTCACCCATAGGGAGTACGCAGTATTTT
-	TRBV30	-	TRBJ1-1	CASTGANTEAFF	TGTGCCTCGACTGGGGCGAACACTGAAGCTTTCTTT
-	TRBV6-1	TRBD1	TRBJ2-7	CASSRDRDIYEQYF	TGTGCCAGCAGCCGGGACAGGGATATTTACGAGCAGTACTTC
-	TRBV4-2	TRBD2	TRBJ2-1	CASSQEGAAGVYNEQFF	TGTGCCAGCAGCCAAGAAGGGGCCGCGGGAGTGTACAATGAGCAGTTCTTC
-	TRBV6-5	-	TRBJ1-2	CASSQVLSGYGYTF	TGTGCCAGCAGCCAAGTTCTGTCTGGATATGGCTACACCTTC
-	TRBV7-9	TRBD1	TRBJ2-1	CASSPRQGSPYNEQFF	TGTGCCAGCAGCCCCAGACAGGGCTCGCCCTACAATGAGCAGTTCTTC
once	TRBV4-1	-	TRBJ2-2	CASSQGLSTGELFF	TGCGCCAGCAGCCAAGGTTTATCCACCGGGGAGCTGTTTTTT
-	TRBV5-1	-	TRBJ1-1	CASRENTEAFF	TGCGCCAGCAGGGAAAACACTGAAGCTTTCTTT
-	TRBV7-9	TRBD2	TRBJ2-3	CASSLLAGPTDTQYF	TGTGCCAGCAGCTTACTAGCGGGGCCCACAGATACGCAGTATTTT
-	TRBV9	-	TRBJ2-7	CASSVSPDSYEQYF	TGTGCCAGCAGCGTAAGCCCTGATTCCTACGAGCAGTACTTC
-	TRBV6-5	TRBD1	TRBJ2-7	CASTSRDRGFSEQYF	TGTGCCAGCACCTCCCGGGACAGGGGTTTCAGCGAGCAGTACTTC
-	TRBV7-9	-	TRBJ2-2	CASSRDLATGELFF	TGTGCCAGCAGCCGGGACCTGGCCACCGGGGAGCTGTTTTTT
-	TRBV19	TRBD2	TRBJ2-5	CAIWFGTSRLGETQYF	TGTGCCATTTGGTTTGGGACTAGCAGATTAGGAGAGACCCAGTACTTC
-	TRBV19	-	TRBJ1-3	CATAGTTYSGNTIYF	TGTGCCACGGCCGGGACAACCTACTCTGGAAACACCATATATTTT